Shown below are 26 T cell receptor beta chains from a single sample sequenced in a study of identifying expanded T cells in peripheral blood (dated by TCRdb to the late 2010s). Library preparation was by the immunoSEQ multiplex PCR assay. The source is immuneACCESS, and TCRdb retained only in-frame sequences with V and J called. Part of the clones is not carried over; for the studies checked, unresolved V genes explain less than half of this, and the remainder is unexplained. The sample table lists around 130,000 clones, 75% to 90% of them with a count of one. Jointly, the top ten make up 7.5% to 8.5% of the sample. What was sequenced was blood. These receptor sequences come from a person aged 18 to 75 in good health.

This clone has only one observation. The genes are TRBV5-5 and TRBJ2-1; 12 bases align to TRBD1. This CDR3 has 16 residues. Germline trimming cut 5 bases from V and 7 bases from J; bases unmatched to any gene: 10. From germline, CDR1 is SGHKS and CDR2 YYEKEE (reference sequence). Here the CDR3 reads CASSYTGQGAGNEQFF. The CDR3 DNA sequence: TGTGCCAGCAGTTATACGGGACAGGGGGCGGGGAATGAGCAGTTCTTC.

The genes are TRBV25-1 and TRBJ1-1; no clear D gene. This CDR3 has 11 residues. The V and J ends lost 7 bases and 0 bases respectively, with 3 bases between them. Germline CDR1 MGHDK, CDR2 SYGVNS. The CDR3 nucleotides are TGTGCCAGCATTATGAACACTGAAGCTTTCTTT. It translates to CASIMNTEAFF.

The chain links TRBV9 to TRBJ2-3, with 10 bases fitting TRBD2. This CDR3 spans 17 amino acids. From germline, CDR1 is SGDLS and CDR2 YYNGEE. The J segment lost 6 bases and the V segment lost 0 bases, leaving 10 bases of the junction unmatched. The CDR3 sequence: CASSVAASGRAADTQYF. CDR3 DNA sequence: TGTGCCAGCAGCGTAGCAGCCAGCGGGAGGGCCGCGGATACGCAGTATTTT.

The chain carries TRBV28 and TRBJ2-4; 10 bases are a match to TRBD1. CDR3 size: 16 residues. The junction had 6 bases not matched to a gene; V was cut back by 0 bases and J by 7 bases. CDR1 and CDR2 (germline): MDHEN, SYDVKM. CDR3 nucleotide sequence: TGTGCCAGCAGTTTATGGCCGGGACAGGGGTTGAACATTCAGTACTTC. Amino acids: CASSLWPGQGLNIQYF.

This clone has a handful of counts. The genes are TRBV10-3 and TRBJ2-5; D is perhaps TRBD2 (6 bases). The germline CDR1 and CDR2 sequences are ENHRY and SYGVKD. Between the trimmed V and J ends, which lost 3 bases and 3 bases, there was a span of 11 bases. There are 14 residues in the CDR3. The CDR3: CAISDTGVEETQYF. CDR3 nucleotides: TGTGCCATCAGTGATACGGGGGTTGAAGAGACCCAGTACTTC.

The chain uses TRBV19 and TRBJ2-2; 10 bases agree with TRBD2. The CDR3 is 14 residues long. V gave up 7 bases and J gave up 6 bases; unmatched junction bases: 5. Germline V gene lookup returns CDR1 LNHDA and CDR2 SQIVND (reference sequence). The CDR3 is CASNLAGVAGELFF. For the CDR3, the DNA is TGTGCCAGTAACCTAGCGGGGGTTGCCGGGGAGCTGTTTTTT.

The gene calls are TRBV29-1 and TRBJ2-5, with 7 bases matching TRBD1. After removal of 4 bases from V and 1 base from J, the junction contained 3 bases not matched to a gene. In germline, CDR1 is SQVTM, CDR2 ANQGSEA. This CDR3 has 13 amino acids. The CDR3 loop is CSVVRGIQETQYF. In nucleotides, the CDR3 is TGCAGCGTTGTCAGGGGGATCCAAGAGACCCAGTACTTC.

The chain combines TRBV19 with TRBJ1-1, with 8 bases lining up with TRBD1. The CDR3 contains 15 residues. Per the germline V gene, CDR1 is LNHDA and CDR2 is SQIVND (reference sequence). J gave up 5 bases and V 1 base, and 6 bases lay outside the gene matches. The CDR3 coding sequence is TGTGCCAGTAGTATAGCGCCCAGGGGGCAAACTGAAGCTTTCTTT. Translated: CASSIAPRGQTEAFF.

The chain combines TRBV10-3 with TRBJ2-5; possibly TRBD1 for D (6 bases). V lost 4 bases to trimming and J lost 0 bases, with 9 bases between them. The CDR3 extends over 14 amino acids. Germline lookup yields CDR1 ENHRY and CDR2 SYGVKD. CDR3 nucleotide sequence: TGTGCCATCAGTGGGCCAGGGGACCAAGAGACCCAGTACTTC. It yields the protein CAISGPGDQETQYF.

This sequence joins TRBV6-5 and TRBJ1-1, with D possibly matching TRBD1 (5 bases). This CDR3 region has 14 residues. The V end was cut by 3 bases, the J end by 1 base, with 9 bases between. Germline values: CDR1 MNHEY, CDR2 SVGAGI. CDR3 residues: CASSYPGQNTEAFF. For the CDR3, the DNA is TGTGCCAGCAGTTATCCCGGACAGAACACTGAAGCTTTCTTT.

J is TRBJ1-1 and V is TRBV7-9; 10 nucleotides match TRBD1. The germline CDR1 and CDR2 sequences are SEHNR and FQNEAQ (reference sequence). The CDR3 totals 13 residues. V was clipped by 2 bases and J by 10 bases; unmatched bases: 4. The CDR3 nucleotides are TGTGCCAGCAGCTTACCGGGACAGGGGTTAGCTTTCTTT. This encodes CASSLPGQGLAFF. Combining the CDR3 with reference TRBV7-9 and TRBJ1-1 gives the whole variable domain DTGVSQNPRHKITKRGQNVTFRCDPISEHNRLYWYRQTLGQGPEFLTYFQNEAQLEKSRLLSDRFSAERPKGSFSTLEIQRTEQGDSAMYLCASSLPGQGLAFFGQGTRLTVV.

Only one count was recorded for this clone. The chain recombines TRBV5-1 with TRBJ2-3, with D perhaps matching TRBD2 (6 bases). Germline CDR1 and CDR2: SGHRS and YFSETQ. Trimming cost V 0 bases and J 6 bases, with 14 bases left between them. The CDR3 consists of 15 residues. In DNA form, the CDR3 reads TGCGCCAGCAGCTTGGTGGGGGGTGGTGCCGATACGCAGTATTTT. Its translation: CASSLVGGGADTQYF.

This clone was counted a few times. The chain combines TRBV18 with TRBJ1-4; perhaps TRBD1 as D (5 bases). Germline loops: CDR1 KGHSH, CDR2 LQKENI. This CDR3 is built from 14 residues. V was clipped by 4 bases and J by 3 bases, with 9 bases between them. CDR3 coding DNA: TGTGCCAGCTCACAACAAGGGGCTAATGAAAAACTGTTTTTT. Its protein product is CASSQQGANEKLFF. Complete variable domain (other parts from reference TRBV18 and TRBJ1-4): NAGVMQNPRHLVRRRGQEARLRCSPMKGHSHVYWYRQLPEEGLKFMVYLQKENIIDESGMPKERFSAEFPKEGPSILRIQQVVRGDSAAYFCASSQQGANEKLFFGSGTQLSVL.

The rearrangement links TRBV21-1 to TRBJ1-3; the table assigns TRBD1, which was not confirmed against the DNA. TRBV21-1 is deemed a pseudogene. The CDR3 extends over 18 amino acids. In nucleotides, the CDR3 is TGTGCCAGCAACCTACCCGACAGGGGGTCGGTTCGCGGAAACACCATATATTTT. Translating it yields CASNLPDRGSVRGNTIYF.

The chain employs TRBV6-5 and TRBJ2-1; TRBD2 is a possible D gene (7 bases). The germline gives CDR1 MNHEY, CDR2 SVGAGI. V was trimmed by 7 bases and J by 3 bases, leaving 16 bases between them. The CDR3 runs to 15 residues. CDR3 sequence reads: CASTRGREIYNEQFF. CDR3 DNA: TGTGCCAGCACCCGGGGGCGGGAGATCTACAATGAGCAGTTCTTC.

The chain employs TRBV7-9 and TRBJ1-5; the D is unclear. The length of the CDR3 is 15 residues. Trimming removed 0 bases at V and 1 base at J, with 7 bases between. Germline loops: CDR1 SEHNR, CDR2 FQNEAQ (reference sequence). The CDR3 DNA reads TGTGCCAGCAGCTTAGCGCTGGGGAGCAATCAGCCCCAGCATTTT. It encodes CASSLALGSNQPQHF. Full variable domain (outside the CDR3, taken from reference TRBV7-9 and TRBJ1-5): DTGVSQNPRHKITKRGQNVTFRCDPISEHNRLYWYRQTLGQGPEFLTYFQNEAQLEKSRLLSDRFSAERPKGSFSTLEIQRTEQGDSAMYLCASSLALGSNQPQHFGDGTRLSIL.

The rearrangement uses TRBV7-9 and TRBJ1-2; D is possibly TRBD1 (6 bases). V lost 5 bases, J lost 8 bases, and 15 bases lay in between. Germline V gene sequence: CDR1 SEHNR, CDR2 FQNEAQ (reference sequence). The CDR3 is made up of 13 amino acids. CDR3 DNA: TGTGCCAGCAGCGCGTACCGGGACATGGGCTACACCTTC. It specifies CASSAYRDMGYTF. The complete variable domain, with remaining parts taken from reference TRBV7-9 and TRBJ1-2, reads DTGVSQNPRHKITKRGQNVTFRCDPISEHNRLYWYRQTLGQGPEFLTYFQNEAQLEKSRLLSDRFSAERPKGSFSTLEIQRTEQGDSAMYLCASSAYRDMGYTFGSGTRLTVV.

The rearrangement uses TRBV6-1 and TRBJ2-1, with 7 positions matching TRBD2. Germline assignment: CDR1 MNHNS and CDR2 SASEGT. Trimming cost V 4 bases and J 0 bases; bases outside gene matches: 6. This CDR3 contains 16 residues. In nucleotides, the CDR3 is TGTGCCAGCAGTGGTACTAGCGCTAGCTCCTACAATGAGCAGTTCTTC. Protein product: CASSGTSASSYNEQFF.

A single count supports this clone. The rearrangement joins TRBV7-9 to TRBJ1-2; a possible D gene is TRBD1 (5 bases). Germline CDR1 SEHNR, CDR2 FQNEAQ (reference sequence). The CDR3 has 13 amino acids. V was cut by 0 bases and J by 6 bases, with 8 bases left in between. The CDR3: CASSLAGDHGYTF. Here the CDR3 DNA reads TGTGCCAGCAGCTTAGCCGGGGACCATGGCTACACCTTC.

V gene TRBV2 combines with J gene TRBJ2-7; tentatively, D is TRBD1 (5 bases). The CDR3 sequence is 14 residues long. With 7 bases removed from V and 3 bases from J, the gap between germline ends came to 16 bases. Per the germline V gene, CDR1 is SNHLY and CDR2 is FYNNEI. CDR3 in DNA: TGTGCCAGCAAGGATAACAGGAGATTCTACGAGCAGTACTTC. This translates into CASKDNRRFYEQYF.

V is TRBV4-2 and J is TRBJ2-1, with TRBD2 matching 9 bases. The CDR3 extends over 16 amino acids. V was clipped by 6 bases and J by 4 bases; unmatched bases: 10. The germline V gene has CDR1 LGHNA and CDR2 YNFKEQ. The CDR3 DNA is TGTGCCAGCAGTCCAACCGGGACTAGCCGTTACAATGAGCAGTTCTTC. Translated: CASSPTGTSRYNEQFF.

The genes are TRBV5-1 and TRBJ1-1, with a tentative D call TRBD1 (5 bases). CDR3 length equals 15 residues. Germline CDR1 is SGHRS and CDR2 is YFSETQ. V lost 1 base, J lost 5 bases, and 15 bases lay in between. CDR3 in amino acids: CASSLNGDSGTEAFF. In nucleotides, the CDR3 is TGCGCCAGCAGCTTGAATGGGGACTCCGGGACTGAAGCTTTCTTT.

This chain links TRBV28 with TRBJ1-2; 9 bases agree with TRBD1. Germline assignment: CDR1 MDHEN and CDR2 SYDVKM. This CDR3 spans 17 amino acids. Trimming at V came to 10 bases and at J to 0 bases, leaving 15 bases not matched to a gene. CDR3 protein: CATSIGTGSYTNYGYTF. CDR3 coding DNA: TGTGCCACCTCGATTGGGACAGGGTCTTATACTAACTATGGCTACACCTTC.

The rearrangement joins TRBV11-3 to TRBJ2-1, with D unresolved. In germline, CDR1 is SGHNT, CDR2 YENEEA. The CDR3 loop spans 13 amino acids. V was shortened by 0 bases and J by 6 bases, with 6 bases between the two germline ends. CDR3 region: CASSLDSINEQFF. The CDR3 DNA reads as TGTGCCAGCAGCTTAGACAGCATCAATGAGCAGTTCTTC.

In DNA, the CDR3 is TGCGCCAGCAGTCAAGACTTCGACAGGGGTTTTACATGCACTGAAGCTTTCTTT. It is translated as CASSQDFDRGFTCTEAFF. The V and J genes are TRBV23-1 and TRBJ1-1; 8 nucleotides match TRBD1. TRBV23-1 is an ORF for which the function is uncertain. This CDR3 is 18 amino acids long. Trimming removed 2 bases from V and 4 bases from J; junction bases left unmatched: 15.

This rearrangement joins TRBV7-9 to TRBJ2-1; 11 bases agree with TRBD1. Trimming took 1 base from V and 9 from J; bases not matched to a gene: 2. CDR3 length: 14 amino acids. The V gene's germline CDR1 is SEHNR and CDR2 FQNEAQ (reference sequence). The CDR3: CASSLGTGGTEQFF. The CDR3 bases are TGTGCCAGCAGCTTAGGGACAGGGGGCACTGAGCAGTTCTTC.